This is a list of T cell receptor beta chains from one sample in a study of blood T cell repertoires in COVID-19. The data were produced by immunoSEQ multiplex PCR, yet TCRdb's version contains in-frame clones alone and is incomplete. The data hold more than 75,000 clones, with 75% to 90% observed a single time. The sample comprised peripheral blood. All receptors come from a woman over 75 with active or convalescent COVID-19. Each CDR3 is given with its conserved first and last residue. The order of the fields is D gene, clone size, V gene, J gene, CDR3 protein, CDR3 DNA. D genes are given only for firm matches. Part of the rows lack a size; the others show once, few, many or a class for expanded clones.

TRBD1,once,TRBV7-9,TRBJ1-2,CASSSSETGGHGYTF,TGTGCCAGCAGCTCCTCAGAGACAGGGGGACATGGCTACACCTTC
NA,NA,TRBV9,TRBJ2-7,CASSAGQSTYEQYF,TGTGCCAGCAGCGCCGGACAGTCGACCTACGAGCAGTACTTC
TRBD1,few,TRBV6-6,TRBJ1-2,CASSSNPTGTGGGYTF,TGTGCCAGCAGTTCAAACCCCACCGGGACAGGTGGAGGCTACACCTTC
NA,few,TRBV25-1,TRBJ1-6,CASSESGILNSPLHF,TGTGCCAGCAGTGAGTCCGGGATCCTTAATTCACCCCTCCACTTT
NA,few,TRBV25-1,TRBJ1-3,CASSEDPGEPGNTIYF,TGTGCCAGCAGTGAAGACCCAGGGGAGCCTGGAAACACCATATATTTT
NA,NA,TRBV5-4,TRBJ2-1,CASSSPVGGFDNEQFF,TGTGCCAGCAGCTCGCCGGTAGGCGGTTTCGACAATGAGCAGTTCTTC
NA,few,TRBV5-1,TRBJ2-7,CASSLVGISYEQYF,TGCGCCAGCAGCTTAGTCGGGATCTCCTACGAGCAGTACTTC
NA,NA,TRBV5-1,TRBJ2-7,CASSLALYGTYEQYF,TGCGCCAGCAGCTTGGCCTTATACGGGACCTACGAGCAGTACTTC
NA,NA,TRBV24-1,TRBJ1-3,CATSEGGPSSGNTIYF,TGTGCCACCAGTGAGGGGGGACCTAGCTCTGGAAACACCATATATTTT
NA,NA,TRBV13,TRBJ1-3,CASTLRVGRSGNTIYF,TGTGCCAGCACCCTGAGGGTCGGGCGCTCTGGAAACACCATATATTTT